This T cell receptor (beta chain) appears in the sequencing data of a study of human thymus T cells. It was from resections taken during corrective heart surgery that the thymus tissue came. Each of the donors was a healthy Finnish infant who was undergoing open corrective cardiac surgery for congenital heart defects. Findings of the study overall: In unrelated individuals, thymic repertoires overlapped highly, according to related research. Repertoires sampled from thymus and blood appeared biased in V and J gene usage.

TCRdb's table, derived via immunoSEQ multiplex PCR, lists solely in-frame clones and lacks some. The sample lists about 78,000 clones, just over 95% occurring once. V dropped 1 base and J dropped 0; count of bases not matched to a gene: 3. The CDR3 spans 17 residues. CDR1 is SGHDN and CDR2 is FVKESK in the germline V gene. About this clone: Its target is not known.

This receptor was taken from a boy in the first two years of life with a congenital heart defect but otherwise immunologically healthy. Sequencing was performed on thymus tissue. This sequence joins TRBV14 and TRBJ1-3; the match to TRBD1 covers 10 bases. CDR3 DNA: TGTGCCAGCAGCCAAGTGGACAGGGGGTTCTCTGGAAACACCATATATTTT. Protein product: CASSQVDRGFSGNTIYF. Full variable domain (missing parts from reference TRBV14 and TRBJ1-3): EAGVTQFPSHSVIEKGQTVTLRCDPISGHDNLYWYRRVMGKEIKFLLHFVKESKQDESGMPNNRFLAERTGGTYSTLKVQPAELEDSGVYFCASSQVDRGFSGNTIYFGEGSWLTVV.